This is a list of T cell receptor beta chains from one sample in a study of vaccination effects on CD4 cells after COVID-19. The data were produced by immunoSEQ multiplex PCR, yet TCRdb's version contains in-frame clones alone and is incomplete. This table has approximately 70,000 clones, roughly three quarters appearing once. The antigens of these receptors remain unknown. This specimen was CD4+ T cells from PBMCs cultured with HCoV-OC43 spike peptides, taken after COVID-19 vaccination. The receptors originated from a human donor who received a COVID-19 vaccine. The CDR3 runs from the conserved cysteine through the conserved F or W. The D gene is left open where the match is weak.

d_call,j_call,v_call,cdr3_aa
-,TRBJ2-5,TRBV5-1,CASNELGAQETQYF
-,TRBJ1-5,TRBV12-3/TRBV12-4,CASGLTYQPQHF
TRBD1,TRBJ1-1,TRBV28,CASSPWTGRNTEAFF
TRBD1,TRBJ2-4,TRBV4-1,CASSPPEDRGNIQYF
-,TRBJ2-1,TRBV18,CASSPTGNNEQFF
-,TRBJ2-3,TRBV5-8,CASPSHWDSKSTDTQYF
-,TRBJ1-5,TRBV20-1,CSASVPGRGPQHF
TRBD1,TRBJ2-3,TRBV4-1,CASSQGDRGYFTDTQYF
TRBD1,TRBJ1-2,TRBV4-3,CASSQDFVDRGEGGYTF
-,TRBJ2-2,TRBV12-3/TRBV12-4,CASSQIEPGELFF
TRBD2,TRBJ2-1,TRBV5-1,CASGVGGKGNEQFF
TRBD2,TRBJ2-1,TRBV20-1,CSASRPGGWNEQFF
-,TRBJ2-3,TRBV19,CAGLPNSDTQYF
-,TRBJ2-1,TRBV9,CASSADSNNEQFF
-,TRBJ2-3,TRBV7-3,CASSLTFDLGGTDTQYF
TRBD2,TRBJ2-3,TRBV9,CASSLASGGTDTQYF
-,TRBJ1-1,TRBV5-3,CARSFGGDTEAFF
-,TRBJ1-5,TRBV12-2,CASRLAREGGQPQHF
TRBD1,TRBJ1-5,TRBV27,CASSWTGGIQPQHF
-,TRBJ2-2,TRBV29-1,CSVERMGGTGELFF
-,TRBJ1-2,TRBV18,CASSSVRDLLVSTF
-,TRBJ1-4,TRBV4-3,CASSQDLGEKLFF
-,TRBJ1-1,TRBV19,CASKEGGNEAFF
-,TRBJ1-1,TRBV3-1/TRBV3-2,CASSQGRGVTPEAFF
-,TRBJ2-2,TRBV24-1,CATSREFLNTGELFF
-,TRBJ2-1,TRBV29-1,CSVLLQVNYNEQFF
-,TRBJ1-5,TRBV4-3,CASSQQTGNQPQHF
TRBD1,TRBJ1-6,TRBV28,CASSDTDRAYNSPLHF